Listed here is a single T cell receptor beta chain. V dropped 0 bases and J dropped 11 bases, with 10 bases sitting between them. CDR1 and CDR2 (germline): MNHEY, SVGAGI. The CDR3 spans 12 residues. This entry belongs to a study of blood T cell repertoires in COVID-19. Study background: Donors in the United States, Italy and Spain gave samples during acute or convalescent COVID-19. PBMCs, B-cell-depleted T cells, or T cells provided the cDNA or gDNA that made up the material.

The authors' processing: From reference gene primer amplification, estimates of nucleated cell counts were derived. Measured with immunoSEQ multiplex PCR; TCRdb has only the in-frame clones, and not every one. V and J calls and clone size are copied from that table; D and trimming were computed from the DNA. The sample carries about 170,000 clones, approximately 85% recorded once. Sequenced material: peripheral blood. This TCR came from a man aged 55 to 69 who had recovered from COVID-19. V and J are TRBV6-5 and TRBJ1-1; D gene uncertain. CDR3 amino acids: CASSYSGGRAFF. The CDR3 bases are TGTGCCAGCAGTTACTCGGGAGGTAGGGCTTTCTTT.